This is a list of T cell receptor beta chains from one sample in a study of blood T cells in healthy people across ages. TCRdb reanalysed the 5' RACE reads using MiXCR and keeps one entry per CDR3 protein. The sample gives more than 1 million distinct CDR3 sequences, 45% of which show up once; about 19% is in the top ten. The specimen sequenced was blood. All receptors derive from a woman aged 60-75 years in good health. Each CDR3 is given without its conserved first and last residue. Each record gives: J gene, V gene, CDR3 length, CDR3 protein.

>TRBJ2-7|TRBV20-1|10
SAGKDGYEQY
>TRBJ2-1|TRBV5-1|12
ASSFSGPSNEQF
>TRBJ2-5|TRBV5-1|12
ASSLGSGIETQY
>TRBJ2-3|TRBV29-1|11
SVGPKFTDTQY
>-|TRBV9|11
ASSASEYNEQY
>TRBJ1-6|TRBV2|11
ASSGTGDSPLH
>TRBJ2-7|TRBV9|13
ASSLSGLGDYEQY
>TRBJ1-1|TRBV12-3/TRBV12-4|13
ASSPRQEVNTEAF
>TRBJ2-7|TRBV20-1|14
SAPGGPGTGVGEQY
>TRBJ2-3|TRBV6-5|14
ASSYNSGSYSDTQY
>TRBJ2-7|TRBV18|12
ASSPRGQNYEQY
>TRBJ2-1|TRBV7-9|11
ASSSSENNEQF
>TRBJ2-1|TRBV27|13
ASSSRGPGLNEQF
>TRBJ2-7|TRBV20-1|12
SATTGTGFYEQY
>TRBJ1-2|TRBV7-2|11
ASSLRQYPGHT
>TRBJ1-1|TRBV15|13
ATSISRGRNTEAF
>TRBJ2-7|TRBV6-1|15
ASSGASSGSGLYEQY
>TRBJ1-1|TRBV5-1|13
ASSLVPQENTEAF
>TRBJ2-1|TRBV4-2|15
ASSQEERPGWGNEQF
>TRBJ2-3|TRBV20-1|16
SARVAHWGLAGVSSQY
>TRBJ2-5|TRBV7-2|15
ASSLSLLAGHQETQY
>TRBJ2-1|TRBV27|15
ASKVLRAGGQAGEQF
>TRBJ2-7|TRBV7-2|11
ASSSVGLDEQY
>TRBJ2-7|TRBV28|11
ATNRGRAEIQY
>TRBJ2-1|TRBV11-1|14
ASSQGAFGSMDEQF